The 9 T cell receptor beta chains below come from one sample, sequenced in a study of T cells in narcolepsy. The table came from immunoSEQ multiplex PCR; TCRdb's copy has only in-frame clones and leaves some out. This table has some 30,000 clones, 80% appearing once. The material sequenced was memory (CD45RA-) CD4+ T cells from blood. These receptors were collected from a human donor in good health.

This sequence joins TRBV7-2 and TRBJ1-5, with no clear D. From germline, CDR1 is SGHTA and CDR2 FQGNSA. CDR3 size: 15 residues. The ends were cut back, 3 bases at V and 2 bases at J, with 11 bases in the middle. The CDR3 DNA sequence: TGTGCCAGCAGCTTCACACCACGGGGCAATCAGCCCCAGCATTTT. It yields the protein CASSFTPRGNQPQHF. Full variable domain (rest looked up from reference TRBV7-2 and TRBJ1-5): GAGVSQSPSNKVTEKGKDVELRCDPISGHTALYWYRQSLGQGLEFLIYFQGNSAPDKSGLPSDRFSAERTGGSVSTLTIQRTQQEDSAVYLCASSFTPRGNQPQHFGDGTRLSIL.

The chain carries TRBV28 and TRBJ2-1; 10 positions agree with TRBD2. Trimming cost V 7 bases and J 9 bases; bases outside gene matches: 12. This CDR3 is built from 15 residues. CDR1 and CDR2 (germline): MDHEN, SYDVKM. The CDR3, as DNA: TGTGCCAGCACCCTCGTAGCGGGAGGTAATCTTGAGCAGTTCTTC. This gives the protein CASTLVAGGNLEQFF. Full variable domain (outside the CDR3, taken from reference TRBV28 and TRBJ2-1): DVKVTQSSRYLVKRTGEKVFLECVQDMDHENMFWYRQDPGLGLRLIYFSYDVKMKEKGDIPEGYSVSREKKERFSLILESASTNQTSMYLCASTLVAGGNLEQFFGPGTRLTVL.

CDR3: CASSPERISYEQYF. DNA for the CDR3: TGCGCCAGCAGCCCGGAGCGGATCTCCTACGAGCAGTACTTC. The gene calls are TRBV5-1 and TRBJ2-7; D might be TRBD2 (5 bases). Trimming took 4 bases from V and 0 from J, leaving 11 bases between them. The CDR3 consists of 14 residues. Germline lookup yields CDR1 SGHRS and CDR2 YFSETQ.

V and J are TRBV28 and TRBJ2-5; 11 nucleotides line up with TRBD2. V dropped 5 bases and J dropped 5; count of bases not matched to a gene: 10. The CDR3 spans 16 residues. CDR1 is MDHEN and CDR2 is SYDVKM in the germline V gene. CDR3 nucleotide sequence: TGTGCCAGCAGTCTAGGGACTAGCGGATTTTTGGAGACCCAGTACTTC. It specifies CASSLGTSGFLETQYF.

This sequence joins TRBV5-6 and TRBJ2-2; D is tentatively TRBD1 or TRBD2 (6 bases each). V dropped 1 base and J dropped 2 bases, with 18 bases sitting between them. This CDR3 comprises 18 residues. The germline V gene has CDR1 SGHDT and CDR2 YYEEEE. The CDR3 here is CASSLIIRGAANTGELFF. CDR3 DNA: TGTGCCAGCAGCTTGATAATAAGGGGGGCAGCAAACACCGGGGAGCTGTTTTTT.

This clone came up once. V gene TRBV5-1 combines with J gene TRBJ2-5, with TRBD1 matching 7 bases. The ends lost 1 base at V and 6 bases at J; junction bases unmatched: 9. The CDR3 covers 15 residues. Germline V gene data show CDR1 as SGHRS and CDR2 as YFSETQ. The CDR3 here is CASSLLTGIYKTQYF. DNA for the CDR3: TGCGCCAGCAGCTTGCTGACAGGGATTTATAAGACCCAGTACTTC.

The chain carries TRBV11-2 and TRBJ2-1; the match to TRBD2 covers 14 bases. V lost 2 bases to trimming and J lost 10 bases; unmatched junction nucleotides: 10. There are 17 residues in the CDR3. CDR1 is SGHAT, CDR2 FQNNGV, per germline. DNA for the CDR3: TGTGCCAGCAGCTTACGACTAGCGGGGGGGCTGGATCCCGAGCAGTTCTTC. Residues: CASSLRLAGGLDPEQFF.

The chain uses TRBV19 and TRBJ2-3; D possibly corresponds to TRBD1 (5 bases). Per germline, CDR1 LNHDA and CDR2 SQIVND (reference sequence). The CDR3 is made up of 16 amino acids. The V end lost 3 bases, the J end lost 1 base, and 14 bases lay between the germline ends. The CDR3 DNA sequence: TGTGCCAGTAGTATTCAGGGTCCGTCTGGCACAGATACGCAGTATTTT. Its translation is CASSIQGPSGTDTQYF.

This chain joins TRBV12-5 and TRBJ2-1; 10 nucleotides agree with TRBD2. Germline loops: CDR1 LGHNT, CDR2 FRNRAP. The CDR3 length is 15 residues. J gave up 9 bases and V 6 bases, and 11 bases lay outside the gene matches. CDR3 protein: CASGLTSGIWSEQFF. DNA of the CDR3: TGTGCTAGTGGCCTAACTAGCGGGATATGGAGTGAGCAGTTCTTC. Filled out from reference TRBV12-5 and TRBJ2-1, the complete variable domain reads DARVTQTPRHKVTEMGQEVTMRCQPILGHNTVFWYRQTMMQGLELLAYFRNRAPLDDSGMPKDRFSAEMPDATLATLKIQPSEPRDSAVYFCASGLTSGIWSEQFFGPGTRLTVL.